One T cell receptor (beta chain) is described in this entry. The data were obtained in a study of blood T cell repertoires in COVID-19. Study-level background: Samples representing acute and convalescent COVID-19 were sourced from the United States, Italy and Spain.

The CDR3 is made up of 15 amino acids. CDR1 is SEHNR, CDR2 FQNEAQ, per germline (reference sequence). The V end lost 2 bases, the J end lost 3 bases, and 13 bases lay between the germline ends. Original analysis: Cell counts per sample came from amplifying reference gene primers. Libraries were prepared by immunoSEQ multiplex PCR; TCRdb keeps only in-frame clonotypes and omits some of them. The V and J calls and clone size are taken from that table; D and trimming were inferred from the DNA. This table has roughly 300,000 clones, approximately 86% appearing once. The chain combines TRBV7-9 with TRBJ1-1, with a tentative D call TRBD1 (5 bases). The sample comprised peripheral blood. This TCR derives from a man aged 18 to 29 with active or convalescent COVID-19. CDR3 nucleotides: TGTGCCAGCAGCTTAATACGGGGAGGGGACACTGAAGCTTTCTTT. Protein: CASSLIRGGDTEAFF.